Listed here are 4 T cell receptor beta chains from one sample, sequenced in a study of cytomegalovirus exposure and HLA in healthy donors. The PCR ran on 60 Vbeta and 13 Jbeta primers. Using immunoSEQ multiplex PCR, the repertoire was profiled, and TCRdb retains in-frame clones only, with some absent. The sample lists fewer than 180,000 clones; around 60% were seen once. Sequenced material: PBMCs. Receptors were obtained from a woman in her fifties or sixties in good health and CMV-seropositive.

This chain links TRBV5-4 with TRBJ2-3, with 9 nucleotides matching TRBD2. Germline V gene sequence: CDR1 SGHNT, CDR2 YYREEE (reference sequence). J lost 6 bases, V lost 3 bases, and 14 bases had no gene match. CDR3 size: 17 residues. CDR3 sequence reads: CASSSNGGLAASDTQYF. The CDR3 DNA reads TGTGCCAGCAGCTCTAACGGGGGACTAGCCGCCTCGGATACGCAGTATTTT.

The chain couples TRBV11-1 to TRBJ2-3, with 8 bases matching TRBD1. J gave up 4 bases and V 4 bases, and 4 bases lay outside the gene matches. Germline lookup yields CDR1 SGHAT and CDR2 FQDESV (reference sequence). This CDR3 spans 14 amino acids. CDR3 sequence: CASSYTRGPDTQYF. CDR3 sequence (DNA): TGTGCCAGCAGCTATACCAGGGGGCCAGATACGCAGTATTTT.

This clone was picked up a small number of times. The J gene is TRBJ2-3, the V gene TRBV29-1; 7 bases line up with TRBD1. Trimming removed 1 base from V and 0 bases from J; junction bases left unmatched: 4. Germline V CDR1 and CDR2: SQVTM, ANQGSEA. The CDR3 has 15 amino acids. DNA for the CDR3: TGCAGCGTTGAAGCCCGGGACAGAAGCACAGATACGCAGTATTTT. Translating gives CSVEARDRSTDTQYF.

This clone was seen once. J is TRBJ1-3 and V is TRBV30, with D possibly being TRBD1 (5 bases). The CDR3 runs to 14 residues. The germline V gene encodes CDR1 GTSNPN and CDR2 SVGIG (reference sequence). V was pared by 2 bases and J by 9 bases, with 17 bases between. The CDR3 loop reads CAWSRGGTWGTIYF. CDR3 nucleotide sequence: TGTGCCTGGAGTAGGGGAGGAACGTGGGGCACCATATATTTT.